The entry below gives a single T cell receptor beta chain sequence along with its context. The antigen remains undetermined. The CDR3 runs 16 residues. The ends were cut back, 2 bases at V and 2 bases at J, with 13 bases in the middle. The germline CDR1 and CDR2 sequences are KGHSH and LQKENI. This sample was included in a study of early T cells in non-severe SARS-CoV-2 infection. Turning to the study itself: Chains were unpaired, as sequencing was done on bulk RNA from unsorted whole blood.

The library protocol tagged individual cDNA molecules with unique molecular identifiers. MiXCR, applied by TCRdb to the 5' RACE reads, yields one record per CDR3 protein. The sample has fewer than 75,000 distinct CDR3 sequences; 20% are singletons. Study observations and caveats: In VDJdb matching, anti-spike CD8 responses were favored while private and CD4 specificities went missing.

This rearrangement joins TRBV18 to TRBJ1-3; D uncertain. This clonotype was obtained from an adult who was a healthcare worker with PCR-confirmed SARS-CoV-2 infection or an uninfected control (not recorded which). Sequences were derived from whole blood, sampled at baseline. In nucleotides, the CDR3 is TGTGCCAGCTCACCATTCGAGCCGCGTGCTGGAAACACCATATATTTT. Its translation: CASSPFEPRAGNTIYF.